Sequencing of this T cell receptor (beta chain) was carried out in a study of shared clonotypes between healthy human individuals. In the study overall: A couple of female and three male donors aged 18 to 49 were enrolled.

The assay was immunoSEQ multiplex PCR, and TCRdb's table has in-frame clones only and misses some. The table includes roughly 530,000 clones, roughly 95% detected once. CDR1 SGHNT and CDR2 YYREEE come from the germline V gene (reference sequence). The CDR3 is made up of 14 amino acids. This TCR was recovered from a woman under 40 in good health. V usage is TRBV5-4 and J usage is TRBJ2-5, with TRBD2 matching over 8 bases. The J call is in doubt because the DNA end fits TRBJ2-7 better. The sample was naive CD4+ T cells sorted from blood. Subset defined: CD45RA+ positively selected. The CDR3 here is CASSPSGRTYEQYF. In DNA form, the CDR3 reads TGTGCCAGCAGCCCTAGCGGGCGTACTTACGAGCAGTACTTC.